The TCR beta chain described here comes from a study of ipilimumab plus nivolumab after autologous stem cell transplantation. Germline CDR1 and CDR2: LNHDA and SQIVND (reference sequence). V shed 6 bases and J 8 bases; nucleotides not matched to a gene: 1. CDR3 length equals 12 residues. This clone has more than one count but fewer than ten. What it binds is unknown. Sequencing used immunoSEQ multiplex PCR; TCRdb keeps in-frame clones, though not all of them. The sample comprises about 19,000 clones, around 85% of which are singletons, and roughly 7.5% rests with the top ten. Broader study findings: TCR repertoire, Treg phenotype and gut microbiota reportedly support more study of this approach.

This sequence originates from a male donor with diffuse large B-cell lymphoma. The source was PBMCs, collected in a trial of ipilimumab plus nivolumab as post-transplant consolidation. The chain links TRBV19 to TRBJ1-4; TRBD1 agrees at 9 bases. The CDR3 DNA is TGTGCCAGTAGAGACAGGGGGGAAAAACTGTTTTTT. This gives the protein CASRDRGEKLFF.